These 31 T cell receptor beta chains were sequenced from one sample in a study of T cell responses to AZD1222 COVID-19 vaccine. The assay was immunoSEQ multiplex PCR, and TCRdb's table has in-frame clones only and misses some. The sample shows more than 110,000 clones, 75% to 90% of them seen only once. The input for sequencing was peripheral blood, taken on day 0 of AZD1222 vaccination. The receptors here all came from an adult in good health.

This clone appeared once. The chain employs TRBV4-1 and TRBJ1-5; TRBD1 is a possible D gene (5 bases). Trimming took off 0 bases at V and 10 bases at J, with 16 bases between the two ends. Germline CDR1 MGHRA, CDR2 YSYEKL. CDR3 length: 15 residues. The CDR3 reads CASSQEIAGWGPQHF. DNA for the CDR3: TGCGCCAGCAGCCAAGAAATAGCAGGGTGGGGCCCCCAGCATTTT.

This clone appeared a few times. The CDR3 coding sequence is TGTGCCACCCGACAGGGGACGATAACCGGGGAGCTGTTTTTT. It translates to CATRQGTITGELFF. The chain is built from TRBV19 and TRBJ2-2, with 8 bases that match TRBD1. Germline loops: CDR1 LNHDA, CDR2 SQIVND (reference sequence). V shed 10 bases, J shed 5 bases, and the junction held 9 bases outside the gene matches. The CDR3 is 14 amino acids.

The J gene is TRBJ2-3, the V gene TRBV5-1; weak D call: TRBD2 (6 bases). Trimming removed 7 bases at V and 0 bases at J, with 12 bases between. CDR3 length: 14 residues. Germline V gives CDR1 SGHRS, CDR2 YFSETQ. The CDR3 DNA is TGCGCCAGCTCGGCGGGACCCAGCACAGATACGCAGTATTTT. Protein sequence: CASSAGPSTDTQYF.

The genes are TRBV5-6 and TRBJ2-5, with 7 bases matching TRBD1. Trimming at V came to 3 bases and at J to 5 bases, leaving 10 bases not matched to a gene. The V gene's germline CDR1 is SGHDT and CDR2 YYEEEE. This CDR3 is built from 15 residues. The CDR3 sequence: CASSSGTQGWETQYF. The CDR3 DNA is TGTGCCAGCAGCTCCGGGACACAGGGGTGGGAGACCCAGTACTTC.

V is TRBV19 and J is TRBJ1-1; D gene unclear. This CDR3 contains 12 residues. Germline assignment: CDR1 LNHDA and CDR2 SQIVND (reference sequence). V shed 5 bases and J shed 1 base, with 5 bases lying between them. The CDR3 loop reads CASSAGNTEAFF. CDR3 in DNA: TGTGCCAGTAGTGCAGGGAACACTGAAGCTTTCTTT.

The rearrangement links TRBV7-8 to TRBJ2-1; D call uncertain. From germline, CDR1 is SGHVS and CDR2 FQNEAQ. The ends were cut back, 5 bases at V and 0 bases at J, with 11 bases in the middle. The CDR3 covers 15 residues. The CDR3 bases are TGTGCCAGCAGCCCGACACTCAACTCCTACAATGAGCAGTTCTTC. Its protein is CASSPTLNSYNEQFF.

CDR3 coding DNA: TGTGCCAGCAGCTTGTGGGGCAGGGCGGATGGCAATCAGCCCCAGCATTTT. Its protein is CASSLWGRADGNQPQHF. V gene TRBV5-8 combines with J gene TRBJ1-5; perhaps TRBD1 as D (5 bases). The CDR3 totals 17 residues. The V end was cut by 1 base, the J end by 2 bases, with 16 bases between. CDR1 is SGHTS, CDR2 YDEGEE, per germline.

In this sample, this clone turned up a few times. The chain has TRBV9 and TRBJ1-1; a possible D gene is TRBD1 (5 bases). This CDR3 has 13 amino acids. The ends were cut back, 0 bases at V and 4 bases at J, with 7 bases in the middle. Germline V gene lookup returns CDR1 SGDLS and CDR2 YYNGEE. Here the CDR3 DNA reads TGTGCCAGCAGCGTAGTCACAGGCACTGAAGCTTTCTTT. Translating it yields CASSVVTGTEAFF.

The gene calls are TRBV30 and TRBJ1-2; no reliable D call. V was cut by 7 bases and J by 4 bases, with 1 base left in between. CDR3 length equals 8 residues. In germline, CDR1 is GTSNPN, CDR2 SVGIG (reference sequence). The CDR3 is CASYGYTF. CDR3 DNA sequence: TGTGCCTCCTATGGCTACACCTTC.

The chain combines TRBV18 with TRBJ1-1; D not resolved. From germline, CDR1 is KGHSH and CDR2 LQKENI. V was shortened by 3 bases and J by 2 bases, with 10 bases between the two germline ends. The length of the CDR3 is 14 residues. The CDR3 DNA reads as TGTGCCAGCTCACCCCGGAGTCGAAACACTGAAGCTTTCTTT. Translated: CASSPRSRNTEAFF.

Here the CDR3 DNA reads TGCGCCAGCAGCTTAGGACAGTCTGCCGCTAACTATGGCTACACCTTC. Its translation is CASSLGQSAANYGYTF. V is TRBV5-1 and J is TRBJ1-2, with a weak D call TRBD1 (6 bases). V dropped 2 bases and J dropped 0 bases, with 14 bases sitting between them. Germline values: CDR1 SGHRS, CDR2 YFSETQ. CDR3 length equals 16 residues.

The V and J genes are TRBV2 and TRBJ1-2, with D possibly matching TRBD1 (6 bases). Germline-derived CDR1 and CDR2 are SNHLY and FYNNEI. Trimming cost V 7 bases and J 9 bases, with 21 bases left between them. The CDR3 totals 14 residues. CDR3 loop: CASISGRGSLSYTF. The CDR3, as DNA: TGTGCCAGCATCTCGGGGAGGGGGTCCTTAAGCTACACCTTC.

The chain is built from TRBV28 and TRBJ2-6; D gene ambiguous. In germline, CDR1 is MDHEN, CDR2 SYDVKM. There are 15 residues in the CDR3. V was trimmed by 3 bases and J by 1 base, leaving 7 bases between them. This CDR3 reads CASSFQVSGANVLTF. CDR3 nucleotide sequence: TGTGCCAGCAGTTTTCAAGTTTCTGGGGCCAACGTCCTGACTTTC. Full variable domain (remainder filled in from reference TRBV28 and TRBJ2-6): DVKVTQSSRYLVKRTGEKVFLECVQDMDHENMFWYRQDPGLGLRLIYFSYDVKMKEKGDIPEGYSVSREKKERFSLILESASTNQTSMYLCASSFQVSGANVLTFGAGSRLTVL.

This sequence joins TRBV19 and TRBJ2-1; 11 nucleotides line up with TRBD1. The V gene's germline CDR1 is LNHDA and CDR2 SQIVND (reference sequence). Germline trimming cut 4 bases from V and 7 bases from J; bases unmatched to any gene: 12. The CDR3 has 17 amino acids. CDR3 in DNA: TGTGCCAGTAGTACGGACAGGGGGCAACCCTTGTGGAATGAGCAGTTCTTC. Translation gives CASSTDRGQPLWNEQFF.

The chain combines TRBV6-5 with TRBJ1-2, with D tentatively TRBD1 (5 bases). Trimming removed 0 bases at V and 8 bases at J, with 16 bases between. CDR3 length: 15 residues. The V gene's germline CDR1 is MNHEY and CDR2 SVGAGI. For the CDR3, the DNA is TGTGCCAGCAGTTACTCCTCCAGGGTCTCAGGCGGCTACACCTTC. Amino acid sequence: CASSYSSRVSGGYTF.

V is TRBV6-4 and J is TRBJ2-3; D gene uncertain. The CDR3 is 14 amino acids. Germline V gives CDR1 MRHNA, CDR2 SNTAGT. V lost 6 bases and J lost 1, with 11 bases in between. In nucleotides, the CDR3 is TGTGCCAGCAGCCCCGGACCAGGCACAGATACGCAGTATTTT. Translated, it gives CASSPGPGTDTQYF.

The chain joins TRBV27 to TRBJ1-3; weak D call: TRBD1 (5 bases). This CDR3 is 16 amino acids long. Germline CDR1 MNHEY, CDR2 SMNVEV (reference sequence). V was trimmed by 0 bases and J by 2 bases, leaving 11 bases between them. The CDR3 nucleotides are TGTGCCAGCAGTTTATCGCCGGGACCCCCTGGAAACACCATATATTTT. Protein product: CASSLSPGPPGNTIYF.

This clone appeared a single time. The chain carries TRBV24-1 and TRBJ2-5; D unclear. Trimming removed 12 bases at V and 5 bases at J, with 18 bases between. The germline V gene has CDR1 KGHDR and CDR2 SFDVKD. The CDR3 has 13 residues. CDR3 sequence reads: CAPHDPRRETQYF. DNA of the CDR3: TGTGCCCCGCACGATCCTAGGCGGGAGACCCAGTACTTC.

The V call is TRBV6-5, the J call TRBJ2-7; D ambiguous. Germline values: CDR1 MNHEY, CDR2 SVGAGI. The V gene lost 6 bases and the J gene lost 2 bases, with 8 bases spanning the gap. The CDR3 contains 12 residues. CDR3 nucleotides: TGTGCCAGCAGGACACTGGCCTACGAGCAGTACTTC. As protein: CASRTLAYEQYF.

The chain carries TRBV12-5 and TRBJ2-1, with D unclear. From germline, CDR1 is LGHNT and CDR2 FRNRAP. V lost 2 bases to trimming and J lost 4 bases, with 6 bases between them. CDR3 length equals 13 residues. For the CDR3, the DNA is TGTGCTAGTGGTTTGAACACATACAATGAGCAGTTCTTC. This gives the protein CASGLNTYNEQFF.

The table lists this clone with a count of one. The chain is built from TRBV28 and TRBJ1-5, with D tentatively TRBD1 (6 bases). This CDR3 spans 11 amino acids. The V end was cut by 10 bases, the J end by 4 bases, with 8 bases between. Germline V gene sequence: CDR1 MDHEN, CDR2 SYDVKM. For the CDR3, the DNA is TGTGCCATCGGGACAAATCAGCCCCAGCATTTT. Translation: CAIGTNQPQHF.

This clone occurred once. The chain couples TRBV6-5 to TRBJ1-1; 7 nucleotides align to TRBD1. The CDR3 contains 16 residues. Per the germline V gene, CDR1 is MNHEY and CDR2 is SVGAGI. The V segment lost 2 bases and the J segment 7 bases; nucleotides outside the gene matches: 13. The CDR3 is CASSYEGTGDQGEAFF. The CDR3 nucleotides read TGTGCCAGCAGTTACGAAGGAACAGGGGATCAAGGTGAAGCTTTCTTT.

The chain recombines TRBV5-1 with TRBJ2-5; D not resolved. The CDR3 sequence is 13 residues long. V lost 3 bases, J lost 2 bases, and 8 bases lay in between. Germline CDR1 reads SGHRS; CDR2 reads YFSETQ. CDR3 nucleotides: TGCGCCAGCAGCTCCCTCTTGCAAGAGACCCAGTACTTC. Translating gives CASSSLLQETQYF.

The chain couples TRBV16 to TRBJ1-3; D gene unclear. The germline gives CDR1 KGHSY, CDR2 FQNENV. The CDR3 sequence is 17 residues long. Trimming left V 1 base short and J 0 bases short, with 13 bases between. The CDR3 DNA reads as TGTGCCAGCAGCCAATATGGCCAGCTCCTCTCTGGAAACACCATATATTTT. It is translated as CASSQYGQLLSGNTIYF.

The genes are TRBV7-2 and TRBJ2-1; no clear D gene. V shed 5 bases and J shed 5 bases, with 4 bases lying between them. Germline CDR1 SGHTA, CDR2 FQGNSA. The CDR3 is 11 amino acids. The CDR3 is CASSRHNEQFF. CDR3 DNA sequence: TGTGCCAGCAGCCGACACAATGAGCAGTTCTTC.

The genes are TRBV11-2 and TRBJ1-1, with D possibly being TRBD1 (6 bases). The CDR3 is made up of 15 amino acids. V was trimmed by 3 bases and J by 5 bases, leaving 16 bases between them. Germline values: CDR1 SGHAT, CDR2 FQNNGV. The CDR3 DNA reads TGTGCCAGCAGCTTCCAGGGGAGGCGGAAGACTGAAGCTTTCTTT. Translating it yields CASSFQGRRKTEAFF.

V usage is TRBV20-1 and J usage is TRBJ2-7, with TRBD2 matching 7 bases. The CDR3 has 15 amino acids. Trimming took 3 bases from V and 0 from J; bases not matched to a gene: 8. CDR1 and CDR2 from the germline V gene are DFQATT and SNEGSKA (reference sequence). CDR3 sequence reads: CSASTDKRGSYEQYF. The DNA for the CDR3 is TGCAGTGCTAGTACGGACAAGCGGGGCTCCTACGAGCAGTACTTC.

The CDR3 region has the DNA TGTGCCAGCAGCTTGAGTCAGTACACAGATACGCAGTATTTT. Residues: CASSLSQYTDTQYF. The chain combines TRBV5-4 with TRBJ2-3, with unresolved D. The CDR3 length is 14 residues. Germline V gene lookup returns CDR1 SGHNT and CDR2 YYREEE (reference sequence). V lost 1 base and J lost 2, with 8 bases in between. The full variable domain, with the rest looked up from reference TRBV5-4 and TRBJ2-3, is ETGVTQSPTHLIKTRGQQVTLRCSSQSGHNTVSWYQQALGQGPQFIFQYYREEENGRGNFPPRFSGLQFPNYSSELNVNALELDDSALYLCASSLSQYTDTQYFGPGTRLTVL.

The rearrangement uses TRBV14 and TRBJ2-2; D not resolved. Trimming stripped 0 bases from V and 2 bases from J, with 10 bases between. CDR1 and CDR2 (germline): SGHDN, FVKESK. The CDR3 covers 16 residues. DNA of the CDR3: TGTGCCAGCAGCCAAGAACGCAACTTAAACACCGGGGAGCTGTTTTTT. As protein: CASSQERNLNTGELFF.

The CDR3 reads CSVPGPRLYNEQFF. CDR3 bases: TGCAGCGTTCCGGGACCACGCTTGTACAATGAGCAGTTCTTC. This chain uses TRBV29-1 with TRBJ2-1; D assignment may be TRBD1 or TRBD2 (5 bases each). There are 14 residues in the CDR3. Germline lookup yields CDR1 SQVTM and CDR2 ANQGSEA. The V gene lost 5 bases and the J gene lost 4 bases, with 15 bases spanning the gap.

The CDR3 DNA sequence: TGCAGCGTTGCAACAGGGGGGACTGAAGCTTTCTTT. Amino acid sequence: CSVATGGTEAFF. The chain couples TRBV29-1 to TRBJ1-1, with 8 nucleotides matching TRBD1. After removal of 4 bases from V and 5 bases from J, the junction contained 3 bases not matched to a gene. CDR3 length: 12 residues. CDR1 and CDR2 from the germline V gene are SQVTM and ANQGSEA.